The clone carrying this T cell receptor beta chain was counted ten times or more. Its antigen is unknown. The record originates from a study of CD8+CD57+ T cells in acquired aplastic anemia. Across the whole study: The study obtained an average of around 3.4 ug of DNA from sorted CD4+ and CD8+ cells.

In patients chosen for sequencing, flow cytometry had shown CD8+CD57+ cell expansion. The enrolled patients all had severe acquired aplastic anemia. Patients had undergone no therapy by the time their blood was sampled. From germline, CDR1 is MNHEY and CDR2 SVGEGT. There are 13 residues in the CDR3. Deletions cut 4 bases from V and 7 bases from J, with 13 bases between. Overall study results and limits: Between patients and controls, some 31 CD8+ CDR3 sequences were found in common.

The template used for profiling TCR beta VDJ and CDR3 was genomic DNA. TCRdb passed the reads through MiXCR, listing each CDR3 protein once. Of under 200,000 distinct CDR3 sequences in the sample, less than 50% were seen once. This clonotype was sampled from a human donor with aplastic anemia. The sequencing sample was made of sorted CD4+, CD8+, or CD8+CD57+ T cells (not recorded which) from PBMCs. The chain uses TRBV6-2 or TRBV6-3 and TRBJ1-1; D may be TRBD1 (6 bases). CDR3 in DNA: TGTGCCAGCAGTTGGACAGTAGCGAATGAAGCTTTCTTT. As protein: CASSWTVANEAFF.